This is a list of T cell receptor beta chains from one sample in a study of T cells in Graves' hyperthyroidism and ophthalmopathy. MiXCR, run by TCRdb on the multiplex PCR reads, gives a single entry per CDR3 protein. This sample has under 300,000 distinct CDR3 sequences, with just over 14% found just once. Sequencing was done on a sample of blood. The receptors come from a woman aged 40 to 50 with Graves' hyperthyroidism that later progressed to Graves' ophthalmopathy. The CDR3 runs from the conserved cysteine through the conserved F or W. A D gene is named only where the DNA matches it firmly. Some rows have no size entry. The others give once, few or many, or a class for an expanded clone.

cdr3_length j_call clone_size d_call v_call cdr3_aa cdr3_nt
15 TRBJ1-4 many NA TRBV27 CASSFDSSTNEKLFF TGTGCCAGCAGTTTTGACAGTTCAACTAATGAAAAACTGTTTTTT
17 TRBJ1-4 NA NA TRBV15 CATSRDRGRGGDEKLFF TGTGCCACCAGCAGAGATCGAGGACGGGGAGGGGATGAAAAACTGTTTTTT
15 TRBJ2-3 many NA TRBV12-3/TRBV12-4 CASSPRDSSLGTQYF TGTGCCAGCAGTCCGCGGGACTCATCCCTAGGTACGCAGTATTTT
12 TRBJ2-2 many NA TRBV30 CAWLQDTGELFF TGTGCCTGGCTTCAGGACACCGGGGAGCTGTTTTTT
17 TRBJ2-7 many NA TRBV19 CASSPSAAGNDLYEQYF TGTGCCAGTAGTCCCAGCGCGGCGGGCAACGATCTATACGAGCAGTACTTC
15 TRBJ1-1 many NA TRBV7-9 CASSLAGSGSTEAFF TGTGCCAGCAGCTTAGCGGGCAGTGGTAGCACTGAAGCTTTCTTT
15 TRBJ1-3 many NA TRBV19 CASSIGTASGNTIYF TGTGCCAGTAGTATAGGCACAGCATCTGGAAACACCATATATTTT
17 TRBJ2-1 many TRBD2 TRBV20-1 CSARERGLAGPYNEQFF TGCAGTGCTAGAGAACGCGGACTAGCGGGACCGTACAATGAGCAGTTCTTC
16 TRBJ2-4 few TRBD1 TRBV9 CASSDGTGVWRNIQYF TGTGCCAGCAGCGATGGGACAGGGGTATGGCGAAACATTCAGTACTTC
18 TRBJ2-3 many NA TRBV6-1 CASRPRVPTLSLADTQYF TGTGCCAGCAGACCTCGGGTCCCTACCCTATCCTTAGCAGATACGCAGTATTTT
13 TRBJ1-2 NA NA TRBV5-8 CASSFMANYGYTF TGTGCCAGCAGCTTCATGGCTAACTATGGCTACACCTTC
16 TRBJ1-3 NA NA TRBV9 CASSVAIYPAGNTIYF TGTGCCAGCAGCGTAGCTATCTACCCAGCAGGAAACACCATATATTTT
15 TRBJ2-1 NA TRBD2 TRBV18 CASSSTSGSHNEQSF TGTGCCAGCTCGTCGACTAGCGGGAGCCACAATGAGCAGTCCTTC
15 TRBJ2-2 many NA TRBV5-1 CASTWRGENTGELFF TGCGCCAGCACCTGGAGGGGGGAGAACACCGGGGAGCTGTTTTTT
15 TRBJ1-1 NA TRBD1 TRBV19 CASSMGLQGFTEAFF TGTGCCAGTAGTATGGGGTTACAGGGGTTCACTGAAGCTTTCTTT
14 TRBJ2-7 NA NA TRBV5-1 CASSPSWGFNEQYF TGCGCCAGCAGCCCCTCTTGGGGGTTCAACGAGCAGTACTTC
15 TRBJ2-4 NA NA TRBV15 CATSRPNRALNIQYF TGTGCCACCAGCAGACCCAACAGGGCGTTAAACATTCAGTACTTC
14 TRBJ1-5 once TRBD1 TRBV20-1 CSARQGYSNQPHHF TGCAGTGCAAGACAGGGTTATAGCAATCAGCCCCACCATTTT
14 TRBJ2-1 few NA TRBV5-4 CASSLDGGDNEQFF TGTGCCAGCAGCTTGGACGGCGGGGACAATGAGCAGTTCTTC
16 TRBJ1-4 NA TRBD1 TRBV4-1 CASSQPTGSTNEKLFF TGCGCCAGCAGCCAGCCGACAGGGTCAACTAATGAAAAACTGTTTTTT
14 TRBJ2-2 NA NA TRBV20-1 CSAALLGQGGELFF TGCAGTGCCGCCCTCTTGGGTCAGGGCGGGGAGCTGTTTTTT
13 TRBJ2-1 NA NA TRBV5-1 CASSLSYGNEQFF TGCGCCAGCAGCTTGTCCTATGGCAATGAGCAGTTCTTC
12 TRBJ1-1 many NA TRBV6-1 CASRGLVTEAFF TGTGCCAGCAGGGGGCTTGTAACTGAAGCTTTCTTT
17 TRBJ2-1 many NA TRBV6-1 CASPDGRSSSSYNEQFF TGTGCCAGCCCGGACGGGAGATCCTCGAGCTCCTACAATGAGCAGTTCTTC
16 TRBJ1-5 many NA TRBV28 CASSSFPGGSNQPQHF TGTGCCAGCAGTTCGTTTCCCGGCGGTAGCAATCAGCCCCAGCATTTT
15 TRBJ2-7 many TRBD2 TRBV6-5 CASSYLGGEAYEQYF TGTGCCAGCAGTTACCTGGGAGGGGAGGCCTACGAGCAGTACTTC
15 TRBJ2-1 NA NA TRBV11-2 CASSHGHHSYNEQFF TGTGCCAGCAGCCACGGACATCACTCCTACAATGAGCAGTTCTTC
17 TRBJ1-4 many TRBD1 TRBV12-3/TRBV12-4 CASSPHRGGDGSEKLFF TGTGCCAGCAGTCCCCACAGGGGGGGGGATGGCAGCGAAAAACTGTTTTTT
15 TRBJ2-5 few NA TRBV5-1 CASSAGNDIRETQYF TGCGCCAGCAGCGCCGGGAACGACATCCGAGAGACCCAGTACTTC
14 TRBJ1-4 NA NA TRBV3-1 CASSRGTTNEKLFF TGTGCCAGCAGCCGGGGGACAACTAATGAAAAACTGTTTTTT
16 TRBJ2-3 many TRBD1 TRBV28 CASSLLRDSSTDTQYF TGTGCCAGCAGTCTACTCCGGGACAGTAGCACAGATACGCAGTATTTT
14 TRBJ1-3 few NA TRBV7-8 CASRLSGKGNTIYF TGTGCCAGCAGGCTTTCTGGTAAAGGAAACACCATATATTTT
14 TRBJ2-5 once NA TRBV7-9 CASREVGGLETQYF TGTGCCAGCAGAGAGGTTGGGGGGCTGGAGACCCAGTACTTC
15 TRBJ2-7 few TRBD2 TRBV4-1 CASSQTSGSAYEQYF TGCGCCAGCAGCCAAACTAGCGGGAGCGCCTACGAGCAGTACTTC
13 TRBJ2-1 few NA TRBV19 CASNTGLHNEQFF TGTGCCAGTAACACGGGACTCCACAATGAGCAGTTCTTC
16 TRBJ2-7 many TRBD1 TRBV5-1 CASSSPDRALSYEQYF TGCGCCAGCAGCTCCCCGGACAGGGCCCTATCCTACGAGCAGTACTTC
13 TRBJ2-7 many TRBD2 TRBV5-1 CASRAGTTYEQYF TGCGCCAGCCGCGCCGGGACTACCTACGAGCAGTACTTC
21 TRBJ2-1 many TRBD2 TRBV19 CASSIAVRTSGRGSSYNEQFF TGTGCCAGTAGTATAGCAGTACGGACTAGCGGGAGGGGTAGCTCCTACAATGAGCAGTTCTTC
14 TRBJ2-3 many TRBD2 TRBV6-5 CASSYSTSADTQYF TGTGCCAGCAGTTACTCGACTAGCGCAGATACGCAGTATTTT
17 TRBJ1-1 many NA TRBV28 CASSLVPYLGPGTEAFF TGTGCCAGCAGTTTGGTACCATACTTAGGTCCGGGCACTGAAGCTTTCTTT
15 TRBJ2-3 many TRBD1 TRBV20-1 CSASGTAGGTDTQYF TGCAGTGCGAGTGGGACAGCCGGGGGCACAGATACGCAGTATTTT
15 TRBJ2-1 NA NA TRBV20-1 CSAPAGLAAYNEQFF TGCAGTGCTCCCGCGGGTTTAGCTGCCTACAATGAGCAGTTCTTC
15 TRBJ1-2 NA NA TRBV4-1 CASSRRPGLADGYTF TGCGCCAGCAGTCGAAGACCAGGGCTCGCGGATGGCTACACCTTC
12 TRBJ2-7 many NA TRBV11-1 CASSPQGVEQYF TGTGCCAGCAGCCCCCAGGGAGTCGAGCAGTACTTC
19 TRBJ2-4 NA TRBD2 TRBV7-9 CASSVLTSGRWGAKNTQYF TGTGCCAGCTCAGTCCTGACTAGCGGGAGGTGGGGAGCCAAAAACACTCAGTACTTC
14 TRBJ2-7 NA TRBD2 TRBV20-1 CSAIRAGDSYEQYF TGCAGTGCCATTCGTGCGGGGGACTCCTACGAGCAGTACTTC
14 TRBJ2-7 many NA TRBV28 CASSLWGLYYEQYF TGTGCCAGCAGTTTATGGGGGCTCTACTACGAGCAGTACTTC
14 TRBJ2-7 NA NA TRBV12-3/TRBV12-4 CASSGDFQPGEQYF TGTGCCAGCAGTGGGGACTTCCAACCTGGCGAGCAGTACTTC
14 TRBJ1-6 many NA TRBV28 CASSLVGEAPPLHF TGTGCCAGCAGTTTGGTTGGTGAGGCGCCACCCCTCCACTTT
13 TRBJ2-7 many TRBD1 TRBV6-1 CASSDGTVYEQYF TGTGCCAGCAGTGACGGGACAGTGTACGAGCAGTACTTC